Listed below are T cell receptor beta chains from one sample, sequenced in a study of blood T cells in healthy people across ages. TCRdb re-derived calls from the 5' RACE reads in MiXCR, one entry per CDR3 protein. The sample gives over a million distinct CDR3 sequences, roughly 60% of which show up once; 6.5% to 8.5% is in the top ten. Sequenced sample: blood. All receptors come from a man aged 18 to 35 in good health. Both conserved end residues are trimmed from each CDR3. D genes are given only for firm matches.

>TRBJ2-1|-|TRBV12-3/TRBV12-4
ASSSVGGSEQF
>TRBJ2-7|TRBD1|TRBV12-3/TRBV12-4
ASTEGQAIYEQY
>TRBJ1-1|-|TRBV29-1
SVFALNTEAF
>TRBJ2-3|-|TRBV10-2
ASSELGVGPDTQY
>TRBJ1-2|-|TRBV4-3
ASSQEGAAAANYGYT
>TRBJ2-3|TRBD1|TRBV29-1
SVAGTGAADTQY
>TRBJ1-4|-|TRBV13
ASSFRQTTNEKLF
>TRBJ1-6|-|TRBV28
ASTKMEGHNSPLH
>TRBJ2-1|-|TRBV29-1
SVARLNSYNEQF
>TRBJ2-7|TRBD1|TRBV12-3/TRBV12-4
ASRGQDTSYEQY
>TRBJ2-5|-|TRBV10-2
ASSGHLAETQY
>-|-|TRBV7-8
ASRRPPWVKGETQY
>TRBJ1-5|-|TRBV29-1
SVRGDSNQPQH
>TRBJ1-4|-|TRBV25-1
ATHNEKLF
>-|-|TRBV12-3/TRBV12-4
ASSSPSGQETQY
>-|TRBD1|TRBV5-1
ASSSASGTGVYEQY
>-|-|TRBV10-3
AISMTGPYEQY
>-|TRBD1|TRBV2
ASSERETGQKKTQY
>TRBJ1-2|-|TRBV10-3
AINGTPLTKYGYT
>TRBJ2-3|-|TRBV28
ASSQASSTTDTQY
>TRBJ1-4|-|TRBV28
ASSFGGPPTNEKLF
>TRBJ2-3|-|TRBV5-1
ASSLALLGGSTDAQY
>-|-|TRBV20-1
SARDVQQSYEQY
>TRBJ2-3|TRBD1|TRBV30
AWGAGTGSADTQY
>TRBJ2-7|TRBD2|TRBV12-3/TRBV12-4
ASSLSGGTNYEQY
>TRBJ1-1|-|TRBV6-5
ASSETATTEAF
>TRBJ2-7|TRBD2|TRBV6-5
ATRPQAGSYEQY
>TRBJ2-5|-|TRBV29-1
SVEKGGLSQETQY
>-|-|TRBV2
ASSSLRGGEQF
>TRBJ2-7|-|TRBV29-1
SVVPEGYEQY
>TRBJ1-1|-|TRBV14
ASSQGFAQSNTEAF
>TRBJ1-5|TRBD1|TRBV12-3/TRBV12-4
ASRLYELGQGGKPQH
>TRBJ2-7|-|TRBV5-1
ASIGDRYEQY
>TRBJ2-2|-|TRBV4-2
ASSQGIGELF
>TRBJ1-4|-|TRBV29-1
SAATSREKLF
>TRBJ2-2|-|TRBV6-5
ASSYSGGHRERNTGELF
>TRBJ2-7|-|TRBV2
ASSEGGVEEQY
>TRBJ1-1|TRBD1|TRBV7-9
ASSSRGNLNTEAF
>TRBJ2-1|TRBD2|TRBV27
ASGTSGENEQF
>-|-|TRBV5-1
ASSLGQNVYEQY
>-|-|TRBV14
ASSQAEGGYEQY
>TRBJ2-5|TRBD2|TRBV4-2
ASSLGTSSQETQY
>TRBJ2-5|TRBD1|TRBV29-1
SVYRQGAQY
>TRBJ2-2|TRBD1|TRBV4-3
ASRTGTGAPGELF
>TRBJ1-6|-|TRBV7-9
ASSLYEVGNSPLH
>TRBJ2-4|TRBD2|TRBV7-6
ASSLTGGSGIDIQY
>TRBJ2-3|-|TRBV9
ASSRRIDRRTDTQY
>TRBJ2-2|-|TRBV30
AWSPREDSPTGELF
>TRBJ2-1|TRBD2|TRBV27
ASSLSGGDEQF
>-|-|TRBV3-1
ASSLLGGGTYEQY
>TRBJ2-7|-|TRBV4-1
ASSLGSLVYEQY
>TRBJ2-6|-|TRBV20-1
SASRGAGANVLT
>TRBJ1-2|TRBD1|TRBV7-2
ASHGQGITYGYT
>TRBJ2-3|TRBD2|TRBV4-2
ASSLGTIRDTQY